The clone carrying this T cell receptor (beta chain) was observed a few times. This record comes from a study of response to subunit inactivated influenza vaccine. TCRdb analysed the RT-PCR reads with MiXCR anew, one entry per CDR3 protein. The sample carries around 750,000 distinct CDR3 sequences, around 21% recorded once. Sequenced here: PBMCs from blood, sampled approximately 5 days after vaccination. The sequence came from a man between 45 and 60 years old who received an inactivated influenza vaccine.

CDR3 sequence (DNA): TGTGCCAGCAGCGAAACAGGGCCTAATGAAAAACTGTTTTTT. It encodes CASSETGPNEKLFF. The chain combines TRBV3-1 with TRBJ1-4; D may be TRBD1 (6 bases). In germline, CDR1 is LGHDT, CDR2 YNNKEL (reference sequence). The CDR3 runs to 14 residues. V lost 5 bases, J lost 3 bases, and 10 bases lay in between. The full variable domain, its missing parts supplied by reference TRBV3-1 and TRBJ1-4, is DTAVSQTPKYLVTQMGNDKSIKCEQNLGHDTMYWYKQDSKKFLKIMFSYNNKELIINETVPNRFSPKSPDKAHLNLHINSLELGDSAVYFCASSETGPNEKLFFGSGTQLSVL.